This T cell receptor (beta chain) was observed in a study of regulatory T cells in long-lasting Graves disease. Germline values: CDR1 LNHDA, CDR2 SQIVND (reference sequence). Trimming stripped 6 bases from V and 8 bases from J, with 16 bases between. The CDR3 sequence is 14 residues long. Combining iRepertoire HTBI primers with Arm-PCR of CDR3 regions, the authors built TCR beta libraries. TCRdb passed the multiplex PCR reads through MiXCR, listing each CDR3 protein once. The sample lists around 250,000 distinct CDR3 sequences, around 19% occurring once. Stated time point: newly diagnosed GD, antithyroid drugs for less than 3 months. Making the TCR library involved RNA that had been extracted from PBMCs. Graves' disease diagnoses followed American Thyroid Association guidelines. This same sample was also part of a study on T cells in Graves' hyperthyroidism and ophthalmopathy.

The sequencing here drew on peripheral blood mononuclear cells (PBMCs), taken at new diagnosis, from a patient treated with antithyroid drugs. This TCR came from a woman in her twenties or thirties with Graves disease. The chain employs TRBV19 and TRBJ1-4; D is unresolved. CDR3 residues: CASSTTRSREKLFF. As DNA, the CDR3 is TGTGCCAGTAGCACGACGAGAAGTCGGGAAAAACTGTTTTTT. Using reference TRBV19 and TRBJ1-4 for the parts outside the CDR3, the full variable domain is DGGITQSPKYLFRKEGQNVTLSCEQNLNHDAMYWYRQDPGQGLRLIYYSQIVNDFQKGDIAEGYSVSREKKESFPLTVTSAQKNPTAFYLCASSTTRSREKLFFGSGTQLSVL.